This T cell receptor beta chain was retrieved from a study of cytomegalovirus exposure and HLA in healthy donors. Findings and limits, study-wide: Beyond CMV serostatus, there was no information to go on about immune exposure. Prior analysis indicated that the majority of TCR beta V segments exhibited productivity approximately 90% or approximately 30% of the time. Most likely, a cluster of highly shared sequence variants arose as a sequencing artifact. The authors confirmed in vitro that three CMV-associated chains were specific for CMV antigens.

The CDR3 is made up of 15 amino acids. Germline assignment: CDR1 SGHVS and CDR2 FNYEAQ. The junction had 4 bases not matched to a gene; V was cut back by 8 bases and J by 0 bases. Use of 60 Vbeta and 13 Jbeta primers characterized the PCR. Some clones are missing from TCRdb's copy, which holds only in-frame ones; the method was immunoSEQ multiplex PCR. The sample shows some 140,000 clones, roughly 80% of them seen only once. Comments on this clone: Its cognate antigen is unknown.

The sequenced sample was PBMCs. The chain uses TRBV7-6 and TRBJ2-5; 12 bases match TRBD2. The sequence derives from a man between 18 and 35 years old in good health and CMV-seronegative. CDR3 residues: CASAGLAGYQETQYF. DNA of the CDR3: TGTGCCAGCGCCGGACTAGCGGGGTACCAAGAGACCCAGTACTTC.